The sequence of this TCR beta chain was determined in a study of long-term antiretroviral therapy in people with HIV. The study's findings and limits: Whichever time point was examined, clones expanded before ART dominated the repertoire. Controls exceeded HIV repertoires in CDR3 length range. The study collected no data on ART adherence, viral resistance or therapy changes.

In germline, CDR1 is MGHRA, CDR2 YSYEKL. V was pared by 6 bases and J by 4 bases, with 17 bases between. This CDR3 is 15 amino acids long. In this sample, this clone turned up once. Its matching antigen is unknown. Each donor had at least one pre-ART and at least two post-ART PBMC samples. Sequencing relied on immunoSEQ assay v3.0, run at survey level. Sequencing was performed with immunoSEQ multiplex PCR; in TCRdb, only in-frame clones are kept and a portion is missing. The table lists roughly 33,000 clones, around three quarters of them singletons. Source: unsorted PBMCs, taken 2 years after starting antiretroviral therapy. The chain links TRBV4-1 to TRBJ2-3; D is possibly TRBD1 (5 bases). The receptor was derived from a woman aged 45-60 years with HIV. The CDR3, as DNA: TGCGCCAGCAGTGAGAAGGGGTATAAGCCAGATACGCAGTATTTT. It specifies CASSEKGYKPDTQYF.